This TCR beta chain was captured by sequencing in a study of cytotoxic CD8 clonotypes in ibrutinib-treated CLL (dated by TCRdb to 2020 to 2022). Broadly, across the study: The cohort had ten to twelve relapsed/refractory and approximately 15 treatment-naive patients; some 17 were IGHV unmutated. Cryopreserved peripheral blood mononuclear cells were collected at three points: before therapy, at response, and at either sustained remission or disease progression. Partial responses were observed in approximately 24 patients and complete responses in 2; after a median follow-up of 68 months, remission was maintained in approximately 15 patients and progression was observed in roughly twelve. The response samples were drawn at a median of 12 months into treatment, with a range of about 6 to 40 months. Every sample from remission and from progressive disease was obtained while the patients were still on ibrutinib. On average, each sample yielded 255,043 productive templates and tens of thousands of productive rearrangements. Longitudinal samples were available for about 30% of the 86 trial participants.

For this clone: What this receptor recognizes is not known. Nothing much larger sits one base from this clone, and base qualities are not available.

A MiSeq instrument was used for deep resolution sequencing, which targeted depths ranging from 1 in 1 million up to 1 in 200,000 T cells, with coverage averaging 10x for each clonotype. TCR beta libraries were generated with the immunoSEQ hsTCRB Kit. The original methods were these. ImmunoSEQ Data Assistant and ImmunoSEQ Analyzer were used for data analysis, and V, D and J genes were assigned according to IMGT definitions. Clonality, which ranges from 0 to 1, was calculated as one minus the normalized Shannon entropy of productive rearrangement frequencies. Public clonotype analysis was restricted to overrepresented clonotypes comprising at least 0.05% of each patient's repertoire. Around 14 repertoires from age-matched healthy donors, obtained from immuneACCESS, served as clonality controls. As stored in TCRdb, this immuneACCESS dataset retains in-frame rearrangements with V and J assigned. A fraction of the clones does not appear; measured against another copy, unresolved V genes explain less than half of the discrepancy, and the remainder lacks a known reason. That table is the source of V, J and clone size, and D and trimming were worked out from the DNA. Within this sample are about 140,000 clones, with approximately 75% of them counted one time only. The ten largest account for around 30% of the sample.

Inclusive of the bounding cysteine and phenylalanine, the CDR3 is 16 residues long. The entry retains the CDR3 DNA only, 48 bases that are in frame from base 1. The time point label corresponds to: about eleven months on ibrutinib. Approximately 2 micrograms of genomic DNA were extracted from cryopreserved PBMCs for TCR beta library preparation. Longitudinal blood samples from CLL patients receiving ibrutinib monotherapy were subjected to high-throughput TCR beta sequencing. The patients took part in an open-label, single-center phase 2 trial of ibrutinib monotherapy. General conclusions and limits of the study: Baseline clonality exceeded that of age-matched healthy donors and correlated strongly with circulating CD8+ T-cell counts. At ibrutinib response clonality went up, during sustained remission it held steady, and at progression it dropped back toward baseline. Public clonotypes were rare and either contracted or stayed stable during treatment, and the rise in clonality at ibrutinib response reflected the expansion of private clonotypes. Sampling times were not matched between sustained-remission and progressing patients, and lymph node repertoires were not studied.

The rearrangement joined TRBV1 to TRBJ2-3; TRBD2, the D gene given by the table, was not confirmed from the DNA. TRBV1 is classified as a pseudogene. This TCR was recovered from a human donor with chronic lymphocytic leukemia. The sequenced sample was PBMCs, obtained after 12 months of ibrutinib treatment. The bases are TGCACCAGCAGCCAAAGCGGGGGGCCCTCCACAGATACGCAGTATTTT. It codes for CTSSQSGGPSTDTQYF.